These 17 T cell receptor beta chains share one sample of origin, sequenced in a study of cytomegalovirus exposure and HLA in healthy donors. In the PCR, 60 Vbeta and 13 Jbeta primers were used. Here immunoSEQ multiplex PCR was the method, and the copy in TCRdb shows in-frame clones only, minus some. This table holds over 100,000 clones, around 63% found once. Sequenced sample: PBMCs. These receptors were collected from a man in his forties or fifties in good health and CMV-seropositive.

V usage is TRBV15 and J usage is TRBJ1-3; no clear D. V was shortened by 0 bases and J by 2 bases, with 17 bases between the two germline ends. This CDR3 has 18 amino acids. Germline-derived CDR1 and CDR2 are LNHNV and YYDKDF (reference sequence). The CDR3 sequence: CATSREALLSGTGNTIYF. In nucleotides, the CDR3 is TGTGCCACCAGCAGAGAAGCCCTTCTGTCTGGTACTGGAAACACCATATATTTT. The full variable domain, in which reference TRBV15 and TRBJ1-3 provide the parts outside the CDR3, is DAMVIQNPRYQVTQFGKPVTLSCSQTLNHNVMYWYQQKSSQAPKLLFHYYDKDFNNEADTPDNFQSRRPNTSFCFLDIRSPGLGDTAMYLCATSREALLSGTGNTIYFGEGSWLTVV.

The table lists this clone with a few counts. The V gene is TRBV19, the J gene TRBJ1-1; 7 nucleotides line up with TRBD1. There are 10 residues in the CDR3. The V and J ends lost 9 bases and 9 bases, in that order; junction bases with no gene match: 4. Germline V gene data show CDR1 as LNHDA and CDR2 as SQIVND (reference sequence). DNA of the CDR3: TGTGCCAGCGGACAGGCGCAAGCTTTCTTT. It specifies CASGQAQAFF.

The rearrangement links TRBV5-4 to TRBJ2-1, with 12 bases aligning to TRBD2. The CDR3 has 14 residues. CDR1 is SGHNT, CDR2 YYREEE, per germline (reference sequence). V was pared by 6 bases and J by 9 bases, with 7 bases of the junction left unmatched. CDR3 nucleotides: TGTGCCAGCACCCTAGCGGGAGGGCCCATTGAGCAGTTCTTC. It translates to CASTLAGGPIEQFF. Full variable domain (remainder filled in from reference TRBV5-4 and TRBJ2-1): ETGVTQSPTHLIKTRGQQVTLRCSSQSGHNTVSWYQQALGQGPQFIFQYYREEENGRGNFPPRFSGLQFPNYSSELNVNALELDDSALYLCASTLAGGPIEQFFGPGTRLTVL.

The genes are TRBV5-1 and TRBJ2-1; TRBD2 might be the D (6 bases). Trimming shortened V by 4 bases and J by 0 bases, and 11 bases separated the two germline ends. Per the germline V gene, CDR1 is SGHRS and CDR2 is YFSETQ. The CDR3 totals 15 residues. The CDR3 DNA follows: TGCGCCAGCAGCGCCAGCGGGCCCTCCTACAATGAGCAGTTCTTC. It specifies CASSASGPSYNEQFF.

The rearrangement joins TRBV7-9 to TRBJ1-1; no clear D gene. There are 14 residues in the CDR3. Germline V gene sequence: CDR1 SEHNR, CDR2 FQNEAQ (reference sequence). The V and J ends lost 4 bases and 6 bases respectively, with 15 bases between them. The CDR3 loop is CASSSTRWSAEAFF. The DNA for the CDR3 is TGTGCCAGCAGCTCCACTAGGTGGAGTGCTGAAGCTTTCTTT.

The rearrangement links TRBV7-9 to TRBJ1-2; 9 nucleotides agree with TRBD1. The CDR3 length is 15 residues. Germline CDR1 reads SEHNR; CDR2 reads FQNEAQ (reference sequence). V trimming: 3 bases; J trimming: 14 bases; junction bases outside the gene matches: 16. The CDR3 region has the DNA TGTGCCAGCAGCTTTTCTCTGGGACAGGGAATGCGTGTGACCTTC. Residues: CASSFSLGQGMRVTF.

The rearrangement links TRBV28 to TRBJ2-2, with TRBD1 matching over 8 bases. Germline V gene lookup returns CDR1 MDHEN and CDR2 SYDVKM. J lost 5 bases, V lost 2 bases, and 4 bases had no gene match. This CDR3 is built from 15 residues. The CDR3 loop is CASSLGQGATGELFF. The DNA for the CDR3 is TGTGCCAGCAGTTTAGGCCAGGGGGCTACCGGGGAGCTGTTTTTT.

In this sample, this clone turned up a few times. The chain joins TRBV19 to TRBJ2-5; D gene ambiguous. Germline loops: CDR1 LNHDA, CDR2 SQIVND (reference sequence). The CDR3 spans 12 residues. V lost 5 bases to trimming and J lost 7 bases, with 11 bases between them. Here the CDR3 reads CASSGRRGTQYF. The CDR3, as DNA: TGTGCCAGTAGTGGCCGGAGAGGGACCCAGTACTTC.

In the case of this clone: Relative to the germline gene, one junction end is altered; a read error may explain this. The chain uses TRBV2 and TRBJ2-7, with D unclear. This CDR3 is built from 11 residues. Per the germline V gene, CDR1 is SNHLY and CDR2 is FYNNEI. The CDR3 DNA reads TGTGCCAGCAAGAGGTTGTCCGAGGAGTACTTC. It codes for CASKRLSEEYF. The full variable domain, in which reference TRBV2 and TRBJ2-7 provide the parts outside the CDR3, is EPEVTQTPSHQVTQMGQEVILRCVPISNHLYFYWYRQILGQKVEFLVSFYNNEISEKSEIFDDQFSVERPDGSNFTLKIRSTKLEDSAMYFCASKRLSEEYFGPGTRLTVT.

The chain links TRBV18 to TRBJ2-7, with 7 bases that match TRBD1. This CDR3 is 13 amino acids long. Per the germline V gene, CDR1 is KGHSH and CDR2 is LQKENI. V lost 4 bases to trimming and J lost 2 bases; unmatched junction nucleotides: 2. CDR3 sequence: CASSQGQPYEQYF. DNA of the CDR3: TGTGCCAGCTCACAGGGACAGCCCTACGAGCAGTACTTC.

V and J are TRBV6-5 and TRBJ1-4, with unresolved D. The V and J ends lost 3 bases and 5 bases respectively, with 7 bases between them. CDR3 length: 13 residues. Germline-derived CDR1 and CDR2 are MNHEY and SVGAGI. CDR3 amino acids: CASSYVVNEKLFF. The DNA of the CDR3 is TGTGCCAGCAGTTATGTAGTGAATGAAAAACTGTTTTTT.

V and J are TRBV7-9 and TRBJ2-7, with 11 positions matching TRBD2. Germline V lookup: CDR1 SEHNR, CDR2 FQNEAQ (reference sequence). V gave up 1 base and J gave up 5 bases; unmatched junction bases: 4. The CDR3 consists of 15 residues. In DNA form, the CDR3 reads TGTGCCAGCAGCTTAGATAGCGGGGGGGCCGACGAGCAGTACTTC. Translation gives CASSLDSGGADEQYF.

CDR3 sequence reads: CSVVVAPTDTQYF. Written as DNA, the CDR3 is TGCAGCGTTGTTGTAGCGCCCACAGATACGCAGTATTTT. The chain employs TRBV29-1 and TRBJ2-3, with D perhaps matching TRBD2 (5 bases). This CDR3 is 13 amino acids long. Germline loops: CDR1 SQVTM, CDR2 ANQGSEA. Between the trimmed V and J ends, which lost 4 bases and 2 bases, there was a span of 10 bases.

The sample holds one count of this clone. The chain links TRBV9 to TRBJ2-2, with D maybe TRBD2 (7 bases). V was pared by 3 bases and J by 5 bases, with 14 bases between. CDR3 size: 15 residues. Germline V lookup: CDR1 SGDLS, CDR2 YYNGEE. The DNA of the CDR3 is TGTGCCAGCAGCGCTACAGGGAGGGGGACCGGGGAGCTGTTTTTT. It encodes CASSATGRGTGELFF.

There are a few counts of this clone. This rearrangement joins TRBV6-1 to TRBJ2-5; 8 nucleotides align to TRBD1. The CDR3 totals 13 residues. Losses at the gene ends were 7 bases for V and 6 bases for J; bases not matched to a gene: 7. CDR1 and CDR2 (germline): MNHNS, SASEGT. CDR3 amino acids: CASTRTGPQTQYF. CDR3 coding DNA: TGTGCCAGCACTCGGACAGGGCCACAGACCCAGTACTTC.

V and J are TRBV7-9 and TRBJ2-1; no clear D. V gave up 5 bases and J gave up 4 bases, with 3 bases separating them. The CDR3 length is 11 residues. The germline gives CDR1 SEHNR, CDR2 FQNEAQ (reference sequence). The CDR3 spells CASSVYNEQFF. CDR3 sequence (DNA): TGTGCCAGCAGCGTATACAATGAGCAGTTCTTC. The full variable domain, with the rest looked up from reference TRBV7-9 and TRBJ2-1, is DTGVSQNPRHKITKRGQNVTFRCDPISEHNRLYWYRQTLGQGPEFLTYFQNEAQLEKSRLLSDRFSAERPKGSFSTLEIQRTEQGDSAMYLCASSVYNEQFFGPGTRLTVL.

In its sample, this clone was seen a few times. The chain has TRBV6-5 and TRBJ2-7, with a weak D call TRBD1 (6 bases). CDR1 MNHEY and CDR2 SVGAGI come from the germline V gene. CDR3 size: 15 residues. The germline V and J ends were trimmed by 5 bases and 2 bases, with 16 bases remaining between them. CDR3 coding DNA: TGTGCCAGCAGTCCACAAAGAGGGGGACCCTACGAGCAGTACTTC. It specifies CASSPQRGGPYEQYF.